This T cell receptor beta chain was captured in a study of blood T cell repertoires in COVID-19. Across the study: From the United States, Italy and Spain came samples of acute and convalescent COVID-19.

Profiled with immunoSEQ multiplex PCR; TCRdb holds only in-frame clones, not every one. The sample lists fewer than 300,000 clones, nearly 85% occurring once. Trimming removed 0 bases from V and 6 bases from J, with 8 bases in between. The length of the CDR3 is 13 residues. The germline V gene encodes CDR1 SGHAT and CDR2 FQNNGV. The sample holds a few counts of this clone. Sequencing was carried out using peripheral blood. The TCR originated in a human donor in a cohort sampled during active COVID-19. V usage is TRBV11-2 and J usage is TRBJ1-2, with D perhaps matching TRBD1 (6 bases). The CDR3 sequence is CASSLETGDGYTF. DNA for the CDR3: TGTGCCAGCAGCTTAGAGACAGGAGATGGCTACACCTTC. Supplemented by reference TRBV11-2 and TRBJ1-2, the full variable domain reads EAGVAQSPRYKIIEKRQSVAFWCNPISGHATLYWYQQILGQGPKLLIQFQNNGVVDDSQLPKDRFSAERLKGVDSTLKIQPAKLEDSAVYLCASSLETGDGYTFGSGTRLTVV.